This TCR beta chain emerged from a study of blood T cell repertoires in COVID-19. At the level of the study: Some COVID-19 samples were acute and others convalescent; all came from the United States, Italy and Spain. The analysed material was cDNA or gDNA that came from T cells, B-cell-depleted T cells, or PBMCs.

This clone was counted ten times or more. The germline V gene has CDR1 MGHRA and CDR2 YSYEKL. V dropped 2 bases and J dropped 0 bases, with 8 bases sitting between them. The CDR3 has 14 amino acids. Produced via immunoSEQ multiplex PCR; TCRdb's table is partial and in-frame only. The repertoire holds approximately 200,000 clones, with around 79% as singletons. Seattle-derived patients entered the study during active infection and were followed longitudinally. The chain recombines TRBV4-1 with TRBJ2-7; weak D call: TRBD2 (5 bases). Input material: peripheral blood. The TCR was taken from a woman between 40 and 50 years old with COVID-19, enrolled during active disease. The CDR3 region has the DNA TGCGCCAGCAGCCAAAGGGCGGGCTCCTACGAGCAGTACTTC. It specifies CASSQRAGSYEQYF.